What follows are 6 T cell receptor beta chains derived from one specimen sequenced in a study of PD-1 blockade in mismatch repair-deficient tumors (dated by TCRdb to about 2017). The receptor library was made with the immunoSEQ multiplex PCR assay. In its TCRdb copy, this immuneACCESS table keeps in-frame sequences only and misses some clones. Where compared with another copy, unresolved V genes explain less than half of these, and the others have no known cause. Counted in this sample were some 120,000 clones; 88% of them appeared once. The top ten hold 12% of the sample. The specimen comprised peripheral blood, sampled approximately 70 weeks after starting pembrolizumab. These receptor sequences come from an adult with mismatch repair-deficient cancer.

V and J are TRBV5-6 and TRBJ2-1; TRBD1 matches at 7 bases. With V trimmed by 0 bases and J by 0 bases, 6 bases remained unmatched. Germline V gene data show CDR1 as SGHDT and CDR2 as YYEEEE. The CDR3 has 17 residues. The CDR3 is CASSLGMTGFSYNEQFF. In nucleotides, the CDR3 is TGTGCCAGCAGCTTGGGAATGACAGGGTTCTCCTACAATGAGCAGTTCTTC.

The CDR3 coding sequence is TGCGCCAGCAGCTTGGAAGGGCAGGGGGCGGATGAGCAGTACTTC. Its protein product is CASSLEGQGADEQYF. This chain uses TRBV5-1 with TRBJ2-7, with 8 bases aligning to TRBD1. V gave up 0 bases and J gave up 7 bases; unmatched junction bases: 9. CDR1 is SGHRS and CDR2 is YFSETQ in the germline V gene. This CDR3 is 15 amino acids long. The variable domain in full, with the rest retrieved from reference TRBV5-1 and TRBJ2-7, is KAGVTQTPRYLIKTRGQQVTLSCSPISGHRSVSWYQQTPGQGLQFLFEYFSETQRNKGNFPGRFSGRQFSNSRSEMNVSTLELGDSALYLCASSLEGQGADEQYFGPGTRLTVT.

The J gene is TRBJ2-1, the V gene TRBV12-2; the tabulated D call, TRBD2, remains unverified against the DNA. TRBV12-2 is noted as a pseudogene. This CDR3 is built from 12 residues. The CDR3 DNA follows: TGTGCAAGTCGCTTCTTCGCGGATGAGCAGTTCTTC. Encoded protein: CASRFFADEQFF.

Here the CDR3 reads CASGLYVGVGNTEAFF. CDR3 coding DNA: TGTGCTAGTGGTTTGTACGTAGGGGTGGGAAACACTGAAGCTTTCTTT. V gene TRBV12-5 combines with J gene TRBJ1-1, with a possible D match to TRBD1 (5 bases). The CDR3 extends over 16 amino acids. CDR1 is LGHNT, CDR2 FRNRAP, per germline. V was clipped by 2 bases and J by 2 bases, with 15 bases between them. The variable domain in full, with the rest retrieved from reference TRBV12-5 and TRBJ1-1, is DARVTQTPRHKVTEMGQEVTMRCQPILGHNTVFWYRQTMMQGLELLAYFRNRAPLDDSGMPKDRFSAEMPDATLATLKIQPSEPRDSAVYFCASGLYVGVGNTEAFFGQGTRLTVV.

In DNA form, the CDR3 reads TGCAGCGTTGAAGCCCCGGATACCTACGAGCAGTACTTC. It is translated as CSVEAPDTYEQYF. The rearrangement links TRBV29-1 to TRBJ2-7; no clear D gene. The V gene lost 1 base and the J gene lost 2 bases, with 9 bases spanning the gap. The CDR3 totals 13 residues. Germline CDR1 reads SQVTM; CDR2 reads ANQGSEA.

The chain couples TRBV6-5 to TRBJ2-5, with D tentatively TRBD1 (6 bases). The V end was cut by 6 bases, the J end by 3 bases, with 17 bases between. This CDR3 is 15 amino acids long. The V gene's germline CDR1 is MNHEY and CDR2 SVGAGI. The CDR3 sequence: CASRVERGSEETQYF. In DNA, the CDR3 is TGTGCCAGCAGGGTTGAGAGGGGGTCGGAAGAGACCCAGTACTTC.